This T cell receptor (beta chain) derives from a study of cytomegalovirus exposure and HLA in healthy donors. Notes on the study in general: Common viral pathogens seemed, in a later analysis, to connect with several of the most significant clusters. CMV serostatus was the sole immune exposure data available. Altogether, 164 TCR beta chains were recorded as cytomegalovirus-associated. The classifier was said to identify cytomegalovirus status with high specificity and sensitivity.

V was trimmed by 3 bases and J by 8 bases, leaving 14 bases between them. This CDR3 has 15 residues. CDR1 is LGHNT and CDR2 is FRNRAP in the germline V gene. This clone was seen more than once but under ten times. Its antigen remains unidentified. PCR primers comprised 60 Vbeta and 13 Jbeta primers. The protocol was immunoSEQ multiplex PCR, while the TCRdb copy is restricted to in-frame clones and leaves out a portion. This sample carries about 170,000 clones, approximately 72% of them seen once, and the ten largest clones take 2% to 2.5%. Sequencing used PBMCs. This chain connects TRBV12-5 to TRBJ1-6, with D hard to call. This TCR was sampled from a human donor in good health. CDR3 loop: CASGFWSLGYSPLHF. CDR3 nucleotide sequence: TGTGCTAGTGGTTTCTGGTCTCTCGGGTATTCACCCCTCCACTTT. The variable domain in full, with the rest retrieved from reference TRBV12-5 and TRBJ1-6, is DARVTQTPRHKVTEMGQEVTMRCQPILGHNTVFWYRQTMMQGLELLAYFRNRAPLDDSGMPKDRFSAEMPDATLATLKIQPSEPRDSAVYFCASGFWSLGYSPLHFGNGTRLTVT.